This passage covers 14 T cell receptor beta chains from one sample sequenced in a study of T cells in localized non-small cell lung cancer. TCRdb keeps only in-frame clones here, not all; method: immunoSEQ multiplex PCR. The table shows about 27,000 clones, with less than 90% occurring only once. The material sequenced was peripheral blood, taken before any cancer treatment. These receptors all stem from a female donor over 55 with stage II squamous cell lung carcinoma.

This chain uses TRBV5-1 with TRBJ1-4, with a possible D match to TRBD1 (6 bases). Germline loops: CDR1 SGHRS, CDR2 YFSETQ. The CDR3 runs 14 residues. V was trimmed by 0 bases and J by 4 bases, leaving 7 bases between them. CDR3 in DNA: TGCGCCAGCAGCTTGGACAGGGTTAATGAAAAACTGTTTTTT. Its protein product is CASSLDRVNEKLFF. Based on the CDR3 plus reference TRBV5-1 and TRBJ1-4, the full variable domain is KAGVTQTPRYLIKTRGQQVTLSCSPISGHRSVSWYQQTPGQGLQFLFEYFSETQRNKGNFPGRFSGRQFSNSRSEMNVSTLELGDSALYLCASSLDRVNEKLFFGSGTQLSVL.

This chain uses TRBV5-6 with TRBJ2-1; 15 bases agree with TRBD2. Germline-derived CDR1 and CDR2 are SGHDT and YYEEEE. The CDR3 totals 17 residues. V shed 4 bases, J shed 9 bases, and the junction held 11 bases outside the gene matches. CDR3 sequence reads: CASSPVTGTSGRIEQFF. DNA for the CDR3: TGTGCCAGCAGCCCCGTAACCGGGACTAGCGGGAGGATTGAGCAGTTCTTC.

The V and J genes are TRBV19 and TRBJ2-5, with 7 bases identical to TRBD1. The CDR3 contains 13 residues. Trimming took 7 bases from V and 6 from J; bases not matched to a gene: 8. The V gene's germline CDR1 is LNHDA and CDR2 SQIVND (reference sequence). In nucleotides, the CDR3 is TGTGCCAGTACCTCGACAGGGTTGAAGACCCAGTACTTC. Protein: CASTSTGLKTQYF.

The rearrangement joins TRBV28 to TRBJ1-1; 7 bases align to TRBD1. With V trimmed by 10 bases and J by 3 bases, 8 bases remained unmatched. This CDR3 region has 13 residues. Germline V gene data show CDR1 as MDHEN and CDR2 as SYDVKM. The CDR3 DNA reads TGTGCCACCTACTCAACAGGGGACACTGAAGCTTTCTTT. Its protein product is CATYSTGDTEAFF.

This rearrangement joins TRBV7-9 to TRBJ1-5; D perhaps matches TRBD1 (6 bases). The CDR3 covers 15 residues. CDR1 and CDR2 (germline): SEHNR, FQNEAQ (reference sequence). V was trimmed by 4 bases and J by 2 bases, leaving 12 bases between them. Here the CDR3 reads CASSSGQSGNQPQHF. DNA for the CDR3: TGTGCCAGCAGCTCCGGACAGAGTGGCAATCAGCCCCAGCATTTT.

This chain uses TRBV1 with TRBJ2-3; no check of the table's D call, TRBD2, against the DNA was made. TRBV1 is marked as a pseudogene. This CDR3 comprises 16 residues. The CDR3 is CTSSQDLAGVTDTQYF. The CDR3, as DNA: TGCACCAGCAGCCAAGATCTTGCGGGAGTCACAGATACGCAGTATTTT.

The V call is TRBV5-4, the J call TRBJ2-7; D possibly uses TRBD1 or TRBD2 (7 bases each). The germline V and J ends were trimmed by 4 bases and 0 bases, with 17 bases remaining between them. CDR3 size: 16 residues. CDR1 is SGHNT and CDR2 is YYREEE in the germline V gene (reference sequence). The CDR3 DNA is TGTGCCAGCAGCCCCGGGGGGAGGACAGGCTCCTACGAGCAGTACTTC. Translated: CASSPGGRTGSYEQYF.

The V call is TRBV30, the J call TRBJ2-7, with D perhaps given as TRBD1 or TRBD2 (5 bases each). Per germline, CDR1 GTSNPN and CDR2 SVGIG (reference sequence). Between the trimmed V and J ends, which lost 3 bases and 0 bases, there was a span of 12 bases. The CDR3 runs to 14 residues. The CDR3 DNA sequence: TGTGCCTGGAGGCGGCCAGGGAGCTCCTACGAGCAGTACTTC. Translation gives CAWRRPGSSYEQYF.

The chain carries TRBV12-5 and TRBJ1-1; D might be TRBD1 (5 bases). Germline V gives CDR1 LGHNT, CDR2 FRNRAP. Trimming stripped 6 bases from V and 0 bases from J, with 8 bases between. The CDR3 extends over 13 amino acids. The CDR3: CASGQAMNTEAFF. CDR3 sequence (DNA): TGTGCTAGTGGACAGGCTATGAACACTGAAGCTTTCTTT.

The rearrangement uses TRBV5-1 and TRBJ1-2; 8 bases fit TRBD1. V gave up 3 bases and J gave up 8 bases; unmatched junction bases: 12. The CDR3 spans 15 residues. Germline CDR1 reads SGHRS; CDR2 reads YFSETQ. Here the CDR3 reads CASSSPTGEYEGYTF. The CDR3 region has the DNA TGCGCCAGCAGCTCTCCGACAGGGGAGTATGAAGGCTACACCTTC.

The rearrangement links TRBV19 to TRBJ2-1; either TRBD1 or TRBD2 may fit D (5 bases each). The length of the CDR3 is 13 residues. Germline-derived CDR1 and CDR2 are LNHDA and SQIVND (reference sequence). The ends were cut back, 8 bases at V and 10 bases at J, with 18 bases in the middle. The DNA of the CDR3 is TGTGCCAGTTCCAGAGGGGAATTGAGGGAGCAGTTCTTC. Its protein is CASSRGELREQFF.

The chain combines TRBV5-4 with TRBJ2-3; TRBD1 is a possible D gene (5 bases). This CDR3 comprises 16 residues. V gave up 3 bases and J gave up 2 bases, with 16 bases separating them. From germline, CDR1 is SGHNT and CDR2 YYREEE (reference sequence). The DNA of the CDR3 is TGTGCCAGCAGCTCTTCCGACAGCCGATCCACAGATACGCAGTATTTT. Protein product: CASSSSDSRSTDTQYF. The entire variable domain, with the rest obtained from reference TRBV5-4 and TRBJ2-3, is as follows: ETGVTQSPTHLIKTRGQQVTLRCSSQSGHNTVSWYQQALGQGPQFIFQYYREEENGRGNFPPRFSGLQFPNYSSELNVNALELDDSALYLCASSSSDSRSTDTQYFGPGTRLTVL.

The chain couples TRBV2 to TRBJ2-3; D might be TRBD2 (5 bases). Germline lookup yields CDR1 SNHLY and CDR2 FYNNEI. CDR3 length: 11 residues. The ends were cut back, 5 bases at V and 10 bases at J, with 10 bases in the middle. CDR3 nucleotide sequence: TGTGCCAGCAGTCTGGAGGTTCCGCAGTATTTT. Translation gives CASSLEVPQYF. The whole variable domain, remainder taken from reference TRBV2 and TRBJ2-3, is EPEVTQTPSHQVTQMGQEVILRCVPISNHLYFYWYRQILGQKVEFLVSFYNNEISEKSEIFDDQFSVERPDGSNFTLKIRSTKLEDSAMYFCASSLEVPQYFGPGTRLTVL.

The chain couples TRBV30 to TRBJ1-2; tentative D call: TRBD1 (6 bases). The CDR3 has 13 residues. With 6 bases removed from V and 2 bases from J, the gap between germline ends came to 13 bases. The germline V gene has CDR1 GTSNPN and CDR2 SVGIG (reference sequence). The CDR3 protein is CACHIQGNYGYTF. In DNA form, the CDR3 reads TGTGCCTGCCATATACAGGGCAACTATGGCTACACCTTC.